Sequencing of this T cell receptor beta chain was carried out in a study of blood T cell repertoires in COVID-19. Study-level information: The United States, Italy and Spain provided the acute and convalescent COVID-19 samples.

Profiled with immunoSEQ multiplex PCR; TCRdb holds only in-frame clones, not every one. In the table there are a few hundred thousand clones, approximately 81% of which are singletons. Participants came from 24 US areas, aged roughly 18 to 95 years. The germline V and J ends were trimmed by 3 bases and 8 bases, with 25 bases remaining between them. CDR3 size: 17 residues. Germline loops: CDR1 MDHEN, CDR2 SYDVKM. This receptor was identified in a woman aged 45 to 65 who had been exposed to COVID-19. Sequencing was carried out using PBMCs or T cells enriched from blood (not recorded which). The rearrangement links TRBV28 to TRBJ1-2; D might be TRBD1 (6 bases). CDR3 sequence: CASSLSTWGGPSRGYTF. The DNA of the CDR3 is TGTGCCAGCAGTTTGTCAACCTGGGGGGGCCCCTCCCGAGGCTACACCTTC.